Detailed here is one TCR beta chain. The source of the sample is a study of blood T cell repertoires in COVID-19. Germline V gene sequence: CDR1 SNHLY, CDR2 FYNNEI. The length of the CDR3 is 14 residues. J gave up 0 bases and V 7 bases, and 5 bases lay outside the gene matches. In the original processing: Researchers report that nucleated cell counts were estimated from reference gene primer amplification. TCRdb keeps only in-frame clones here, not all; method: immunoSEQ multiplex PCR. The V and J calls and clone size are taken from that table; D and trimming were inferred from the DNA. This sample has fewer than 350,000 clones, with 81% found just once.

The clonotype was recovered from a woman aged 60-75 years with active or convalescent COVID-19. V gene TRBV2 combines with J gene TRBJ2-7; 8 bases agree with TRBD2. Sequenced sample: peripheral blood. CDR3 nucleotide sequence: TGTGCCAGCAAACTAGCGGATTACTCCTACGAGCAGTACTTC. The encoded protein is CASKLADYSYEQYF.